These 20 T cell receptor beta chains share one sample of origin, sequenced in a study of control samples from healthy donors and cancer patients. Data came from immunoSEQ multiplex PCR; TCRdb stores just in-frame clones and leaves some out. In the table there are fewer than 95,000 clones, about 85% of which are singletons. The sequenced material came from blood. Every receptor here comes from a man aged 30 to 45 in good health.

This chain connects TRBV25-1 to TRBJ2-7, with TRBD1 as a possible D gene (6 bases). The length of the CDR3 is 15 residues. CDR1 is MGHDK and CDR2 is SYGVNS in the germline V gene. The V and J ends lost 4 bases and 0 bases respectively, with 13 bases between them. CDR3 DNA: TGTGCCAGCAGTGGACGACAGGAGCCCTCCTACGAGCAGTACTTC. Its translation: CASSGRQEPSYEQYF.

The chain is built from TRBV4-2 and TRBJ2-1; weak D call: TRBD2 (6 bases). The ends were cut back, 1 base at V and 5 bases at J, with 12 bases in the middle. CDR1 and CDR2 (germline): LGHNA, YNFKEQ. The CDR3 length is 15 residues. For the CDR3, the DNA is TGTGCCAGCAGCCAAGTGGGCGGGGACGACAATGAGCAGTTCTTC. Translating it yields CASSQVGGDDNEQFF.

The rearrangement joins TRBV7-8 to TRBJ2-3; 8 bases line up with TRBD2. Germline loops: CDR1 SGHVS, CDR2 FQNEAQ. Trimming cost V 5 bases and J 2 bases; bases outside gene matches: 12. The CDR3 spans 17 residues. The CDR3 loop is CASSPWWGGGYTDTQYF. CDR3 sequence (DNA): TGTGCCAGCAGCCCCTGGTGGGGCGGGGGGTACACAGATACGCAGTATTTT. Together with reference TRBV7-8 and TRBJ2-3, the CDR3 gives the full variable domain: GAGVSQSPRYKVAKRGQDVALRCDPISGHVSLFWYQQALGQGPEFLTYFQNEAQLDKSGLPSDRFFAERPEGSVSTLKIQRTQQEDSAVYLCASSPWWGGGYTDTQYFGPGTRLTVL.

The table lists this clone with a count of one. The chain couples TRBV29-1 to TRBJ1-1; TRBD1 aligns across 9 bases. Germline lookup yields CDR1 SQVTM and CDR2 ANQGSEA. V gave up 3 bases and J gave up 5 bases; unmatched junction bases: 4. This CDR3 has 13 residues. The CDR3 region is CSVETGGSTEAFF. As DNA, the CDR3 is TGCAGCGTTGAGACAGGGGGTAGTACTGAAGCTTTCTTT.

This rearrangement joins TRBV28 to TRBJ2-5; D is unclear. Germline assignment: CDR1 MDHEN and CDR2 SYDVKM. The CDR3 sequence is 12 residues long. V lost 3 bases, J lost 4 bases, and 6 bases lay in between. The CDR3 reads CASSLWGETQYF. The CDR3 DNA reads as TGTGCCAGCAGTTTGTGGGGAGAGACCCAGTACTTC.

The rearrangement joins TRBV6-2 or TRBV6-3 to TRBJ1-6; D ambiguous. Germline assignment: CDR1 MNHEY and CDR2 SVGEGT. Trimming pared 2 bases from V and 5 bases from J, leaving 13 bases between. The CDR3 has 16 amino acids. CDR3 loop: CASSYPPGTNNSPLHF. As DNA, the CDR3 is TGTGCCAGCAGTTACCCCCCCGGAACCAATAATTCACCCCTCCACTTT.

This clone has a single count. The chain couples TRBV29-1 to TRBJ1-2; D not resolved. Germline CDR1 and CDR2: SQVTM and ANQGSEA. The CDR3 spans 13 residues. The V and J ends lost 0 bases and 8 bases respectively, with 13 bases between them. CDR3 loop: CSVEEWVGGGYTF. CDR3 nucleotide sequence: TGCAGCGTTGAAGAATGGGTAGGCGGCGGCTACACCTTC.

This clone has a handful of counts. CDR3 protein: CASRSGGVKNIQYF. CDR3 nucleotides: TGTGCCAGCAGGTCGGGAGGGGTAAAAAACATTCAGTACTTC. This chain uses TRBV6-5 with TRBJ2-4, with TRBD2 identical over 8 bases. Germline CDR1 is MNHEY and CDR2 is SVGAGI. The CDR3 totals 14 residues. Trimming took 6 bases from V and 4 from J; bases not matched to a gene: 5.

This clone occurred a few times. The chain's CDR3 is CASPAVNTEAFF. CDR3 coding DNA: TGTGCCAGCCCTGCAGTGAACACTGAAGCTTTCTTT. The V call is TRBV6-5, the J call TRBJ1-1; no firm D call. The CDR3 spans 12 residues. Trimming shortened V by 8 bases and J by 0 bases, and 7 bases separated the two germline ends. Germline CDR1 reads MNHEY; CDR2 reads SVGAGI.

As DNA, the CDR3 is TGTGCCAGCAGTGAAACTATCGGGGATCGCCCCTATGGCTACACCTTC. It is translated as CASSETIGDRPYGYTF. The rearrangement uses TRBV25-1 and TRBJ1-2; D not resolved. Germline V gene sequence: CDR1 MGHDK, CDR2 SYGVNS. CDR3 size: 16 residues. With 2 bases removed from V and 4 bases from J, the gap between germline ends came to 17 bases.

The rearrangement uses TRBV10-1 and TRBJ1-1, with a possible D match to TRBD1 (5 bases). Germline values: CDR1 WNHNN, CDR2 SYGVQD (reference sequence). CDR3 length equals 14 residues. Trimming removed 0 bases from V and 5 bases from J, with 10 bases in between. CDR3 nucleotides: TGCGCCAGCAGTGAGTCGGGCAGGGAGACTGAAGCTTTCTTT. Residues: CASSESGRETEAFF.

The CDR3 here is CASSYSGDRGGNEQFF. In nucleotides, the CDR3 is TGTGCCAGCAGTTACTCTGGGGACAGGGGGGGCAATGAGCAGTTCTTC. J is TRBJ2-1 and V is TRBV6-6; 11 positions match TRBD1. V lost 0 bases, J lost 6 bases, and 4 bases stayed unmatched. From germline, CDR1 is MNHNY and CDR2 SVGAGI (reference sequence). The CDR3 has 16 amino acids.

The V and J genes are TRBV6-5 and TRBJ2-3, with D tentatively TRBD1 or TRBD2 (5 bases each). Per germline, CDR1 MNHEY and CDR2 SVGAGI. The CDR3 runs to 14 residues. V shed 7 bases and J shed 4 bases, with 15 bases lying between them. CDR3 nucleotides: TGTGCCAGCAAGAGCGGTCGGGACCCAGATACGCAGTATTTT. Its translation is CASKSGRDPDTQYF.

V and J are TRBV14 and TRBJ1-3; 7 bases line up with TRBD1. The CDR3 runs 16 residues. Germline trimming cut 4 bases from V and 3 bases from J; bases unmatched to any gene: 9. CDR1 and CDR2 (germline): SGHDN, FVKESK. The CDR3 loop reads CASSPLTGVVGNTIYF. The CDR3 DNA sequence: TGTGCCAGCAGCCCCCTCACAGGGGTAGTTGGAAACACCATATATTTT.

This clone counts as medium-sized. This sample includes further DNA sequences coding for the same CDR3. This chain links TRBV24-1 with TRBJ2-7, with D unclear. The CDR3 is 11 residues long. Per germline, CDR1 KGHDR and CDR2 SFDVKD. With 4 bases removed from V and 3 bases from J, the gap between germline ends came to 3 bases. As DNA, the CDR3 is TGTGCCACCAGTGAGGGCTACGAGCAGTACTTC. Translation gives CATSEGYEQYF.

The chain links TRBV10-3 to TRBJ2-3; the D gene is possibly TRBD2 (6 bases). The CDR3 spans 14 residues. The V end lost 6 bases, the J end lost 0 bases, and 10 bases lay between the germline ends. The germline CDR1 and CDR2 sequences are ENHRY and SYGVKD. In DNA form, the CDR3 reads TGTGCCATCAGGGGACTGGGAAGCACAGATACGCAGTATTTT. It is translated as CAIRGLGSTDTQYF.

The rearrangement uses TRBV10-1 and TRBJ1-3; no reliable D call. The CDR3 runs to 14 residues. CDR1 WNHNN and CDR2 SYGVQD come from the germline V gene (reference sequence). V lost 6 bases and J 2 bases, leaving 11 bases between the germline ends. The CDR3 sequence: CASSLSSTGNTIYF. CDR3 nucleotides: TGCGCCAGCAGCCTTAGTTCCACTGGAAACACCATATATTTT.

The J gene is TRBJ1-2, the V gene TRBV19; possibly TRBD1 for D (5 bases). Germline CDR1 is LNHDA and CDR2 is SQIVND (reference sequence). Trimming stripped 5 bases from V and 6 bases from J, with 16 bases between. The CDR3 consists of 14 residues. In DNA, the CDR3 is TGTGCCAGTAGTTATCGGGGCCCTCCTAATGGCTACACCTTC. It specifies CASSYRGPPNGYTF. The full variable domain, with the rest looked up from reference TRBV19 and TRBJ1-2, is DGGITQSPKYLFRKEGQNVTLSCEQNLNHDAMYWYRQDPGQGLRLIYYSQIVNDFQKGDIAEGYSVSREKKESFPLTVTSAQKNPTAFYLCASSYRGPPNGYTFGSGTRLTVV.

The gene calls are TRBV25-1 and TRBJ1-3, with 9 bases lining up with TRBD1. CDR1 is MGHDK and CDR2 is SYGVNS in the germline V gene. The junction had 2 bases not matched to a gene; V was cut back by 5 bases and J by 0 bases. The CDR3 consists of 15 residues. CDR3 bases: TGTGCCAGCAGTAAGGGACAGGGCTCTGGAAACACCATATATTTT. Protein sequence: CASSKGQGSGNTIYF.

The chain uses TRBV3-1 (or the pseudogene TRBV3-2) and TRBJ2-1; 9 bases agree with TRBD2. Germline V gives CDR1 LGHDT, CDR2 YNNKEL (reference sequence). V dropped 2 bases and J dropped 9; count of bases not matched to a gene: 14. This CDR3 has 17 residues. The CDR3 loop reads CASSQFYGGGEGGEQFF. The CDR3 DNA reads TGTGCCAGCAGCCAATTTTATGGCGGGGGGGAAGGCGGTGAGCAGTTCTTC.